This record covers a single TCR beta chain. What this receptor recognizes is not known. No base-level quality is on record; no much larger clone is a single base apart. The donors were 40 or so Caucasian individuals from Russia, aged roughly 6 to 100 years, who were systemically healthy. Roughly 9.5 milliliters of peripheral blood were drawn from each donor into EDTA-treated Vacutainer tubes. Ficoll-Paque density-gradient centrifugation was used to isolate PBMCs, with at least 6.5 million per sample. Trizol reagent was used to extract total RNA from the PBMCs, yielding at least 5 micrograms per sample. For every donor, flow cytometry on a PBMC aliquot measured the percentage of naive CD45RAhigh/CD27high T cells. These data come from a study of blood T cells in healthy people across ages (dated by TCRdb to the mid-2010s). Regarding the complete study: Template switching captured roughly one uniquely barcoded TCR beta cDNA molecule per two T cells in model experiments. The study measured age-related changes in TCR beta repertoire diversity using deep sequencing normalized with unique cDNA molecular identifiers. Four age groups were formed from the donors: young (average approximately 15 years), middle-aged (approximately 40), aged (approximately 60) and long-lived (around 80). To avoid experimental bias, donors of different ages were distributed randomly across sequencing lanes. For two donors (one aged 18 to 29 and one aged 80 or older), the study analyzed two additional independent replicas of 1 million unique cDNA reads from the same blood draw.

V loses 6 bases at its end and J loses 4 bases; junction bases beyond the gene matches: 4. In the germline V gene, CDR1 corresponds to SQVTM and CDR2 to ANQGSEA. The CDR3 sequence holds 12 residues, the cysteine and phenylalanine included. Only the CDR3 DNA stays, 36 bases, in frame from base 1. Libraries came from 5' RACE. These reads were obtained on an Illumina HiSeq 2500. A second PCR of roughly 7 to 12 cycles was run with a J-beta primer mix and a sample-barcoded 5' primer. A template-switch 5' adaptor carrying 12 random nucleotides introduced a unique molecular identifier onto each TCR beta cDNA molecule. Each sample yielded at least 3 million CDR3-containing paired-end reads. All of the RNA was converted into first-strand cDNA using the Mint cDNA synthesis kit, with a TRBC-specific oligonucleotide serving as the primer. Following uracil-DNA glycosylase treatment, a first 18-cycle PCR with universal primers M1SS and BC2_uni_R was performed on all cDNA. Processing in the source paper ran as follows. For normalization, 1 million high-quality reads were randomly selected from each sample, with every read carrying a distinct molecular identifier. Instead of being binned into consensus sequences, reads that shared molecular identifiers were thrown out. MiTCR, with a Q25 quality threshold and the strictest error-elimination algorithm, was used for CDR3 identification, clonotype clustering and error correction. A nonparametric unseen species model with Euler transformation was used to estimate lower-bound total TCR beta diversity. The public reads were reprocessed in TCRdb via fastp at Q25 and MiXCR, keeping in-frame beta chains. One record per CDR3 amino acid sequence lists the most common genes and DNA. None of the V and J calls come from the authors' own analysis; TCRdb made them. Recorded for this sample are 730,000 or so distinct CDR3 sequences; approximately 40% of them occurred a single time. The ten largest clonotypes hold about 32% of the sample.

Overall study results and their limits: Because the CMV infection status of the donors was unknown, age-related changes in expanded clonotypes may potentially have been confounded. Estimates of total diversity based on one million sequenced T cells were regarded as lower bounds and as underestimates. Compared with the aged group, the long-lived group had more naive CD4+ T cells, fewer expanded clones and increased TCR diversity, a pattern suggesting age selection. There was a strong correlation between observed TCR beta diversity and the percentage of naive T cells measured by flow cytometry. Bulk unsorted PBMC profiling prevented conclusive comparison of naive and antigen-experienced compartments. As age increased, observed TCR beta diversity per million T cells dropped in a roughly linear way, and a significant reduction was already evident by age 40.

The rearrangement joined TRBV29-1 to TRBJ1-1, and TRBD1 aligns with 8 junction nucleotides. Sequencing used blood. The receptor's source is a man at least 80 years old in good health. The sequence in DNA is TGCAGCGTCTCTCAGGGGGCCACTGAAGCTTTCTTT. This sequence encodes CSVSQGATEAFF.